What follows describes a single T cell receptor beta chain. What it binds is unknown. CDR3 length: 17 amino acids. The germline CDR1 and CDR2 sequences are GTSNPN and SVGIG (reference sequence). Trimming left V 2 bases short and J 3 bases short, with 22 bases between. Researchers prepared the TCRbeta library using unique molecular identifiers, the study reports. TCRdb recomputed calls from the PCR reads with MiXCR, one row per CDR3 protein. The data contain more than 200,000 distinct CDR3 sequences, roughly a quarter of them singletons. This entry belongs to a study of T-cell reconstitution after alpha-beta-depleted transplantation in children. Whole-study findings and limits: T-cell counts and diversity at one year post-transplant came mainly from newly produced T cells.

Specimen: PBMCs, mostly from graft donor cells, collected 360 days after TCRalphabeta/CD19-depleted stem cell transplant. The receptor was derived from a female patient between 2 and 15 years old who had a stem cell transplant for congenital amegakaryocytic thrombocytopenia, so the T cells may come from the graft donor. V usage is TRBV30 and J usage is TRBJ2-5; D may be TRBD1 (6 bases). The CDR3 reads CAWSSPPTGFREETQYF. The DNA of the CDR3 is TGTGCCTGGAGTTCCCCACCCACAGGGTTTCGGGAAGAGACCCAGTACTTC.